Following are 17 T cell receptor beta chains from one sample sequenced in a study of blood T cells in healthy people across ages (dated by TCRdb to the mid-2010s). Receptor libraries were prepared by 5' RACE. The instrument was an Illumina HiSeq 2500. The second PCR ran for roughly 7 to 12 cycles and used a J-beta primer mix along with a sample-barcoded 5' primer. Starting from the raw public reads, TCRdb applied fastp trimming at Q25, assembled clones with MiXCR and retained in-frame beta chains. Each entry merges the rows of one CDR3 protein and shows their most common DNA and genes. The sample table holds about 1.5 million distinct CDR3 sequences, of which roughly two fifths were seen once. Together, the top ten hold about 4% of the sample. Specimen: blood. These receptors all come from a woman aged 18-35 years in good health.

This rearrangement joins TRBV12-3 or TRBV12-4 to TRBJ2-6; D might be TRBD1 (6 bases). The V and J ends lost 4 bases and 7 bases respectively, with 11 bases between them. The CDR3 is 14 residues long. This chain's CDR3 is CASSWKGGANVLTF. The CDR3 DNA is TGTGCCAGCAGTTGGAAAGGGGGAGCCAACGTCCTGACTTTC.

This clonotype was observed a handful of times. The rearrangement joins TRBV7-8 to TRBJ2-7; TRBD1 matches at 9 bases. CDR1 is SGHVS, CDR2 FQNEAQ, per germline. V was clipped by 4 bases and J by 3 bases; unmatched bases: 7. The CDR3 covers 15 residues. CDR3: CASSSNSGQGYEQYF. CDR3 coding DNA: TGTGCCAGCAGCTCCAACTCGGGACAGGGCTACGAGCAGTACTTC.

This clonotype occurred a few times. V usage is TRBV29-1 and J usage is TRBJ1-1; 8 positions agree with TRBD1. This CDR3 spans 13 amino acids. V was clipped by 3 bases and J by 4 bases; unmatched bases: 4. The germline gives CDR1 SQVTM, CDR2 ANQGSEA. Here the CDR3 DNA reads TGCAGCGTTGATAACAGGGGGGGCACTGAAGCTTTCTTT. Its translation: CSVDNRGGTEAFF.

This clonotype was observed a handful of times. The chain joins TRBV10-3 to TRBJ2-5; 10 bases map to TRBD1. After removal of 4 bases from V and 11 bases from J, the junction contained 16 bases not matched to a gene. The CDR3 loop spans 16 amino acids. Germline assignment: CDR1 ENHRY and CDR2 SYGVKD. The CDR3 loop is CAISARPGTGDNEQYF. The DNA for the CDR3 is TGTGCCATCAGTGCGCGACCCGGGACAGGGGACAATGAGCAGTACTTC.

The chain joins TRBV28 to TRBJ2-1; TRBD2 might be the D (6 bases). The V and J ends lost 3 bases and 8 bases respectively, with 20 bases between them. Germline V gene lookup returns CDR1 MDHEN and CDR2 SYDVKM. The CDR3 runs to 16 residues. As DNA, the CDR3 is TGTGCCAGCAGTTTTATTGGCGGGACGGTTGGGGATGAGCAGTTCTTC. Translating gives CASSFIGGTVGDEQFF.

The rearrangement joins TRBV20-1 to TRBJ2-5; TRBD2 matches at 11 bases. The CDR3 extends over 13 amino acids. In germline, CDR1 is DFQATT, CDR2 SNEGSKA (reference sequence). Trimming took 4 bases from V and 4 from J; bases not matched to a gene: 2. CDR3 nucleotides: TGCAGTGCTACAACTAGCGGGAGAGAGACCCAGTACTTC. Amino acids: CSATTSGRETQYF.

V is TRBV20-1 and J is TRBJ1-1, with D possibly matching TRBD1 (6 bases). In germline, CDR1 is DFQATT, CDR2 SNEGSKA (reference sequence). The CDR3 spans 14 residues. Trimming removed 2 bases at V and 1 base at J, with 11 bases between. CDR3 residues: CSARSRGQNTEAFF. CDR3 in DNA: TGCAGTGCTAGATCCAGGGGACAGAACACTGAAGCTTTCTTT.

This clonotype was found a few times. The CDR3 sequence: CASSLAPVSTDTQYF. The CDR3 bases are TGTGCCAGCAGCTTAGCCCCAGTAAGCACAGATACGCAGTATTTT. The rearrangement links TRBV7-2 to TRBJ2-3; the D is unclear. This CDR3 contains 15 residues. The V end lost 0 bases, the J end lost 0 bases, and 7 bases lay between the germline ends. CDR1 SGHTA and CDR2 FQGNSA come from the germline V gene.

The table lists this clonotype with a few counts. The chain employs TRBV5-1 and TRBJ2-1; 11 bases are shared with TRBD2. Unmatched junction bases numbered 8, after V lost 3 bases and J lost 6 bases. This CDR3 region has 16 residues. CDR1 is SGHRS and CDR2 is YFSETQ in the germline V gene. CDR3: CASSWLTSGAANEQFF. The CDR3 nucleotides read TGCGCCAGCAGCTGGTTGACTAGCGGGGCAGCCAATGAGCAGTTCTTC.

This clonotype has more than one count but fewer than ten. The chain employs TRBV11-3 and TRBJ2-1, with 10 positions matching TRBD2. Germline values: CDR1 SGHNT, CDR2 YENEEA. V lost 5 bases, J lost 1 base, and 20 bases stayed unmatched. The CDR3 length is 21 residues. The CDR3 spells CASSRTTPGLARQESYNEQFF. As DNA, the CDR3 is TGTGCCAGCAGCCGAACTACACCGGGACTAGCGAGGCAGGAGTCCTACAATGAGCAGTTCTTC. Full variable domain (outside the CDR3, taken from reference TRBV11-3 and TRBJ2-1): EAGVVQSPRYKIIEKKQPVAFWCNPISGHNTLYWYLQNLGQGPELLIRYENEEAVDDSQLPKDRFSAERLKGVDSTLKIQPAELGDSAVYLCASSRTTPGLARQESYNEQFFGPGTRLTVL.

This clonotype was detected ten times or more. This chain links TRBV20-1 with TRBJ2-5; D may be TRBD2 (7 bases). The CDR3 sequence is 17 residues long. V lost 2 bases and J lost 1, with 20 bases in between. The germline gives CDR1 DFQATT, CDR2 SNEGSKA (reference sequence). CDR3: CSARIWGLAEFQETQYF. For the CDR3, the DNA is TGCAGTGCTAGAATCTGGGGGCTAGCGGAGTTCCAAGAGACCCAGTACTTC.

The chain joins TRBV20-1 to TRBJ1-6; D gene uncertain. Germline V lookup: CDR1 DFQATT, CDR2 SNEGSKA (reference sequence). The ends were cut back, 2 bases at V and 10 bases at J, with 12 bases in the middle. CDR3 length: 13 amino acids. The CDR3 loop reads CSARPNIGSPLHF. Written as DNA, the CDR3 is TGCAGTGCTAGACCCAACATAGGATCACCCCTCCACTTT.

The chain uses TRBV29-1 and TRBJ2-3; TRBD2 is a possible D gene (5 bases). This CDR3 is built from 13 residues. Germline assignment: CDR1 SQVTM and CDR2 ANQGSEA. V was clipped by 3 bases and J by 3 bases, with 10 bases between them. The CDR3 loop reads CSVDFTGTDTQYF. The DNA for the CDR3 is TGCAGCGTTGATTTTACGGGGACAGATACGCAGTATTTT.

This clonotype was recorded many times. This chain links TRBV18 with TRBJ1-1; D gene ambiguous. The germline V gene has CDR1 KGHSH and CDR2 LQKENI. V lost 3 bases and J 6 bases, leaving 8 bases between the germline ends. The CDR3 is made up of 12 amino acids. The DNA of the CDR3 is TGTGCCAGCTCACCTCATTACTCTGAAGCTTTCTTT. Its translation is CASSPHYSEAFF.

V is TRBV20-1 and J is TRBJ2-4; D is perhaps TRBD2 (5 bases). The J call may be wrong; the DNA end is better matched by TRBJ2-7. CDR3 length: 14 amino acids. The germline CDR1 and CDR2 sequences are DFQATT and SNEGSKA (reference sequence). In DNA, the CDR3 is TGCAGTGCTAGAGATGACTACACAACCTGCGAGCAGTACTTC. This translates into CSARDDYTTCEQYF.

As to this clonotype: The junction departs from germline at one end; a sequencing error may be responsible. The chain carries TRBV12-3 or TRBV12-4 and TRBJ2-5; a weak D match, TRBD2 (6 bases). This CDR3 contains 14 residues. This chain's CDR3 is CASGFGGFQETQYF. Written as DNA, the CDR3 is TGTGCCAGCGGTTTCGGGGGTTTCCAAGAGACCCAGTACTTC.

CDR3 bases: TGTGCCAGCAGCCATTCCAGGGGGCGAGGGGATACGCAGTATTTT. Translation: CASSHSRGRGDTQYF. The chain combines TRBV6-5 with TRBJ2-3; 8 nucleotides agree with TRBD1. In germline, CDR1 is MNHEY, CDR2 SVGAGI. J was trimmed by 6 bases and V by 6 bases; bases with no gene match: 11. This CDR3 contains 15 residues.